The clone carrying this T cell receptor (beta chain) was recorded a few times. Its antigen is unknown. This CDR3 spans 18 amino acids. Germline CDR1 reads PRHDT; CDR2 reads FYEKMQ (reference sequence). The V segment lost 0 bases and the J segment 5 bases; nucleotides outside the gene matches: 13. This sample was included in a study of T-cell memory formation after mild COVID-19. Study-level background: Largely, the TCR clusters proved donor specific.

General study points: CD4/CD8 balance characterized clones contracting day 15 to 85, and CD4+ skew characterized later expanders.

Amplification by 5'RACE using constant-segment primers produced TCR alpha and TCR beta cDNA libraries that carried sample barcodes and UMIs. Each CDR3 protein is one row after TCRdb ran MiXCR on the 5' RACE reads. The table lists approximately 100,000 distinct CDR3 sequences, roughly 23% of them singletons. The sample consisted of PBMCs or a T cell subset sorted from them (not recorded which). This TCR was sampled from a man younger than 30 who had mild COVID-19 (a few samples of this study predate the infection). Cell type and time point are not known. J is TRBJ2-3 and V is TRBV13; 8 bases fit TRBD1. CDR3 region: CASSLGLADRAGRDTQYF. The CDR3 DNA sequence: TGTGCCAGCAGCTTAGGCCTGGCGGACAGGGCGGGAAGAGATACGCAGTATTTT.